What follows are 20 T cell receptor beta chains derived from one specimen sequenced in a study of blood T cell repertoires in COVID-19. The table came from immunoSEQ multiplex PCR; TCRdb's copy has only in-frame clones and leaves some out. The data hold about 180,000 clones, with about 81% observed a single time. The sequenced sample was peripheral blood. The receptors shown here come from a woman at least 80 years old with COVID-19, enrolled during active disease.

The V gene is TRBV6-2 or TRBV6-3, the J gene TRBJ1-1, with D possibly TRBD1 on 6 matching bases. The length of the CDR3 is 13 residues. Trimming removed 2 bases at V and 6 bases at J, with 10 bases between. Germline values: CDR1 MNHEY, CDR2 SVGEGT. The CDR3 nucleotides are TGTGCCAGCAGTTACACGACAGGAGCTGAAGCTTTCTTT. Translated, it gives CASSYTTGAEAFF.

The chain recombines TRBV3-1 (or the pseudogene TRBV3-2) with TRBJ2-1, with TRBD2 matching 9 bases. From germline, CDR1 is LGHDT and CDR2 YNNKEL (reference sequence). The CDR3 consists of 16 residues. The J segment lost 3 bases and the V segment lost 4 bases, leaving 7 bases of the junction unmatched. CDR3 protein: CASSPRLAGDYNEQFF. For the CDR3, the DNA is TGTGCCAGCAGCCCTAGGTTAGCGGGAGACTACAATGAGCAGTTCTTC.

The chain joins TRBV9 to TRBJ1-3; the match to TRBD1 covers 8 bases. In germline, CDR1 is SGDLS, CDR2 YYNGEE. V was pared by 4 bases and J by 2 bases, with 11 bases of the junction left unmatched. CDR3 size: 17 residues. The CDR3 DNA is TGTGCCAGCAGCTTCGCAGGGGGCGCGTCAGCTGGAAACACCATATATTTT. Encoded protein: CASSFAGGASAGNTIYF.

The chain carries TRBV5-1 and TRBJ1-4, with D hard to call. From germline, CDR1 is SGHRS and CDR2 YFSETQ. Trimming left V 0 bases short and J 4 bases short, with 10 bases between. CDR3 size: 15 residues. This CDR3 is CASSLESASNEKLFF. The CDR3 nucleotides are TGCGCCAGCAGCTTGGAGTCAGCTAGTAATGAAAAACTGTTTTTT.

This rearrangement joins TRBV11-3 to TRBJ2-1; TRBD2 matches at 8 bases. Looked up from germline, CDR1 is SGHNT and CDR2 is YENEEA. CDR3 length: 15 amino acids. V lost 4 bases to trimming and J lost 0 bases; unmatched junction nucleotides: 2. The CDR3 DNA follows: TGTGCCAGCAGCTCAGCGGGGGACTCCTACAATGAGCAGTTCTTC. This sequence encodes CASSSAGDSYNEQFF.

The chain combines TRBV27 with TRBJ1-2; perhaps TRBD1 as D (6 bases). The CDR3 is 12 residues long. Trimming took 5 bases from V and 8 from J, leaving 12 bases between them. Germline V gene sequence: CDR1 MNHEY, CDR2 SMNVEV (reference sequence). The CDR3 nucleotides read TGTGCCAGCAGTCCCACGGGGGGCGGCTACACCTTC. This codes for CASSPTGGGYTF.

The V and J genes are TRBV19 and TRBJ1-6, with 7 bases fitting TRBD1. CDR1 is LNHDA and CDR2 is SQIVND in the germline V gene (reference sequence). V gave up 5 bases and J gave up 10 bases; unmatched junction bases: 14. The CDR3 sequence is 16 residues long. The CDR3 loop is CASSGLGTGQLSPLHF. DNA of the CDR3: TGTGCCAGTAGTGGCCTAGGAACGGGACAGTTGTCACCCCTCCACTTT.

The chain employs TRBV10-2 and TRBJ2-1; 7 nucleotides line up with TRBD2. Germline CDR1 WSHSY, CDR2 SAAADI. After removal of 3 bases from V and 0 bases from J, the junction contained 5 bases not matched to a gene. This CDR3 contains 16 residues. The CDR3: CASSDGEGPSYNEQFF. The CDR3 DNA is TGCGCCAGCAGTGATGGGGAGGGGCCCTCCTACAATGAGCAGTTCTTC.

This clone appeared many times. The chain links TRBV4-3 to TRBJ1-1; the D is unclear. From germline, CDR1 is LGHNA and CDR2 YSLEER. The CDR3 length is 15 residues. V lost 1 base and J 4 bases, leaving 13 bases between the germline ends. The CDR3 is CASSQVRGFGTEAFF. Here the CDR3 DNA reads TGCGCCAGCAGCCAAGTGCGGGGTTTTGGCACTGAAGCTTTCTTT.

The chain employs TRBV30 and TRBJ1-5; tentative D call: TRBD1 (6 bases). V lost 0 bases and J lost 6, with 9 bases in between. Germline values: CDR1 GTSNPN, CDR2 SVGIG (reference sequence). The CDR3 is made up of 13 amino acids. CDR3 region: CAWSVPGAQPQHF. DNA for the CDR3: TGTGCCTGGAGTGTCCCAGGGGCTCAGCCCCAGCATTTT.

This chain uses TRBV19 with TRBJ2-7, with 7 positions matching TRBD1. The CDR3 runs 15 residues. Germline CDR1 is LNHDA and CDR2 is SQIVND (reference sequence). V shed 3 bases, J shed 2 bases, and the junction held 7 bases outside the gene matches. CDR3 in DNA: TGTGCCAGTAGTATCTCTCGTGGACAGGCCTACGAGCAGTACTTC. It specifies CASSISRGQAYEQYF.

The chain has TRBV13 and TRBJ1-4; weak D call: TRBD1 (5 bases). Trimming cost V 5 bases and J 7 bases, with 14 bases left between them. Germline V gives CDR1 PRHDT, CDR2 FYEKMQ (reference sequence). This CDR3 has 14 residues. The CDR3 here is CASSLRGSLEKLFF. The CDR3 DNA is TGTGCCAGCAGCCTACGGGGGAGCCTTGAAAAACTGTTTTTT.

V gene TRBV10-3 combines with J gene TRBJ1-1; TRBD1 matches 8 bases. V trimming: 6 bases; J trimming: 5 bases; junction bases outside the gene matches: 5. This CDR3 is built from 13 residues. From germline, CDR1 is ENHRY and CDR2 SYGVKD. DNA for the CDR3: TGTGCCATCAGGATGACAGGGGAAACTGAAGCTTTCTTT. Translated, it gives CAIRMTGETEAFF.

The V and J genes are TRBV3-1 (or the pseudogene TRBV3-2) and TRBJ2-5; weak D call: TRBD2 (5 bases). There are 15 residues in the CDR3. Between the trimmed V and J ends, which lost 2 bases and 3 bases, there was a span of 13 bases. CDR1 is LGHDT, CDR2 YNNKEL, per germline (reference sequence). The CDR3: CASSQRGGLEETQYF. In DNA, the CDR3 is TGTGCCAGCAGCCAAAGAGGCGGACTGGAAGAGACCCAGTACTTC.

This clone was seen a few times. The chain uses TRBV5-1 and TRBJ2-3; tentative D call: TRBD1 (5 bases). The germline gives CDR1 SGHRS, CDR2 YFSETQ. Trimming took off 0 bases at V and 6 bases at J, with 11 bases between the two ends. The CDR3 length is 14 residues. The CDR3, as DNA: TGCGCCAGCAGCTTGGGACAGCTTTTCGATACGCAGTATTTT. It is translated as CASSLGQLFDTQYF.

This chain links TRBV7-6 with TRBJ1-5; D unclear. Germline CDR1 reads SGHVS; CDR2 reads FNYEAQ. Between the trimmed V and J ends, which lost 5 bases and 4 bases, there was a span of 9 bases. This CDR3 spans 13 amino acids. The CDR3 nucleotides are TGTGCCAGCAGCGATGGAGGAAATCAGCCCCAGCATTTT. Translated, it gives CASSDGGNQPQHF. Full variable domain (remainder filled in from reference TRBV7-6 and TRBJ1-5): GAGVSQSPRYKVTKRGQDVALRCDPISGHVSLYWYRQALGQGPEFLTYFNYEAQQDKSGLPNDRFSAERPEGSISTLTIQRTEQRDSAMYRCASSDGGNQPQHFGDGTRLSIL.

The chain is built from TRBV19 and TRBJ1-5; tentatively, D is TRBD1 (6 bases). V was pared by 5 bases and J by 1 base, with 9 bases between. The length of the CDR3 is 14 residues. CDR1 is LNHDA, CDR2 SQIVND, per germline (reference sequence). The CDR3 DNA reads TGTGCCAGTAGTGGCCAGGGGAGCAATCAGCCCCAGCATTTT. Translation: CASSGQGSNQPQHF.

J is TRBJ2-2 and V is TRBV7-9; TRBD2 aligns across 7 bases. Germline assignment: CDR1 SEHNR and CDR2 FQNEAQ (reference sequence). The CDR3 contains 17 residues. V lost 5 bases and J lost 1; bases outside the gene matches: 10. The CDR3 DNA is TGTGCCAGCAGCCCTCGGCGCGGGAGATTGAACACCGGGGAGCTGTTTTTT. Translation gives CASSPRRGRLNTGELFF.

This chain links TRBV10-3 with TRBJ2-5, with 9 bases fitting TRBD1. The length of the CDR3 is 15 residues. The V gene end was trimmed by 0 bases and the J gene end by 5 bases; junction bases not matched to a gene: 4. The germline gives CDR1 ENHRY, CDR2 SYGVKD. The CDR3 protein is CAISESGQGRETQYF. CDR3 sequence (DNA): TGTGCCATCAGTGAGTCCGGACAGGGGAGGGAGACCCAGTACTTC.

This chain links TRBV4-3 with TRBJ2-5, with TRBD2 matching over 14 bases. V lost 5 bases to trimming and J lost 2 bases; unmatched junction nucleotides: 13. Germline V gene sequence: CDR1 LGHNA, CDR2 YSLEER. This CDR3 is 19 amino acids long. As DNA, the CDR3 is TGCGCCAGCAGCTCCCGACTAGCGGGGGGGCTGGGGGGACAAGAGACCCAGTACTTC. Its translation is CASSSRLAGGLGGQETQYF.